The 23 T cell receptor beta chains listed next were all sequenced from one sample in a study of early T cells in non-severe SARS-CoV-2 infection. Via MiXCR, TCRdb re-called the 5' RACE reads, giving one row per CDR3 protein. The data show 40,000 or so distinct CDR3 sequences, less than 6.5% seen once. The sequencing used whole blood, collected at baseline. The receptors shown here come from an adult who was a healthcare worker with PCR-confirmed SARS-CoV-2 infection or an uninfected control (not recorded which).

This rearrangement joins TRBV29-1 to TRBJ1-2; TRBD1 matches at 7 bases. In germline, CDR1 is SQVTM, CDR2 ANQGSEA. Losses at the gene ends were 3 bases for V and 0 bases for J; bases not matched to a gene: 4. This CDR3 spans 14 amino acids. CDR3 sequence: CSVDSGTANYGYTF. In nucleotides, the CDR3 is TGCAGCGTTGACTCAGGGACAGCTAACTATGGCTACACCTTC.

This sequence joins TRBV20-1 and TRBJ2-1, with a tentative D call TRBD2 (6 bases). The V end lost 4 bases, the J end lost 5 bases, and 15 bases lay between the germline ends. The CDR3 has 14 amino acids. Germline loops: CDR1 DFQATT, CDR2 SNEGSKA (reference sequence). The CDR3 DNA is TGCAGTGCTACGGGGGTAGGATTTCACAATGAGCAGTTCTTC. Its translation: CSATGVGFHNEQFF.

The table lists this clonotype with many counts. The gene calls are TRBV6-6 and TRBJ2-3; 7 bases line up with TRBD1. J was trimmed by 7 bases and V by 5 bases; bases with no gene match: 6. The CDR3 contains 13 residues. In germline, CDR1 is MNHNY, CDR2 SVGAGI (reference sequence). CDR3 coding DNA: TGTGCCAGCAGTCCCGGGACAGCCTATACGCAGTATTTT. Protein product: CASSPGTAYTQYF.

This clonotype has more than one count but fewer than ten. The V and J genes are TRBV6-6 and TRBJ2-7, with 8 bases fitting TRBD1. The CDR3 covers 11 residues. From germline, CDR1 is MNHNY and CDR2 SVGAGI (reference sequence). The J segment lost 6 bases and the V segment lost 5 bases, leaving 0 bases of the junction unmatched. CDR3 DNA sequence: TGTGCCAGCAGTACAGGGGGCGAGCAGTACTTC. It is translated as CASSTGGEQYF.

This clonotype appeared many times. The chain couples TRBV3-1 to TRBJ1-2; D gene ambiguous. V was cut by 6 bases and J by 4 bases, with 12 bases left in between. The CDR3 extends over 13 amino acids. The germline gives CDR1 LGHDT, CDR2 YNNKEL (reference sequence). The CDR3 spells CASSSRLGYGYTF. The DNA of the CDR3 is TGTGCCAGCAGTTCGCGACTGGGCTATGGCTACACCTTC.

The chain is built from TRBV6-6 and TRBJ1-6; D is uncertain. CDR1 MNHNY and CDR2 SVGAGI come from the germline V gene (reference sequence). The CDR3 sequence is 15 residues long. The V gene lost 0 bases and the J gene lost 5 bases, with 8 bases spanning the gap. This chain's CDR3 is CASSYSWTDNSPLHF. The CDR3 DNA sequence: TGTGCCAGCAGTTACTCGTGGACGGATAATTCACCCCTCCACTTT.

This clonotype has at least ten counts. This sequence joins TRBV5-4 and TRBJ1-1; D ambiguous. Trimming stripped 5 bases from V and 1 base from J, with 12 bases between. This CDR3 region has 14 residues. Germline loops: CDR1 SGHNT, CDR2 YYREEE (reference sequence). CDR3 in amino acids: CASRPNPENTEAFF. Written as DNA, the CDR3 is TGTGCCAGCAGACCTAACCCAGAGAACACTGAAGCTTTCTTT.

This clonotype was observed at least ten times. V usage is TRBV6-1 and J usage is TRBJ2-2; D is uncertain. This CDR3 spans 16 amino acids. Between the trimmed V and J ends, which lost 8 bases and 0 bases, there was a span of 16 bases. In germline, CDR1 is MNHNS, CDR2 SASEGT. CDR3 residues: CASGARILANTGELFF. The CDR3 DNA reads as TGTGCCAGCGGAGCCAGGATACTCGCGAACACCGGGGAGCTGTTTTTT.

This clonotype was counted ten times or more. V and J are TRBV18 and TRBJ2-5; either TRBD1 or TRBD2 may fit D (5 bases each). CDR3 length equals 11 residues. Trimming left V 4 bases short and J 5 bases short, with 5 bases between. The germline CDR1 and CDR2 sequences are KGHSH and LQKENI. This CDR3 reads CASSRGETQYF. Here the CDR3 DNA reads TGTGCCAGCTCACGGGGGGAGACCCAGTACTTC.

This clonotype came up many times. V usage is TRBV4-3 and J usage is TRBJ2-3; D gene uncertain. This CDR3 contains 13 residues. Deletions cut 2 bases from V and 4 bases from J, with 7 bases between. From germline, CDR1 is LGHNA and CDR2 YSLEER. In DNA, the CDR3 is TGCGCCAGCAGCCAAAGGTCCTCAGATACGCAGTATTTT. Amino acid sequence: CASSQRSSDTQYF.

This clonotype was seen repeatedly, ten times or more. The genes are TRBV4-1 and TRBJ2-3, with D unclear. This CDR3 has 17 residues. CDR1 is MGHRA and CDR2 is YSYEKL in the germline V gene. V shed 0 bases and J shed 2 bases, with 15 bases lying between them. In DNA, the CDR3 is TGCGCCAGCAGCCAAGAAGGATTACAGACCTACACAGATACGCAGTATTTT. The encoded protein is CASSQEGLQTYTDTQYF.

This clonotype was found many times. V and J are TRBV6-1 and TRBJ1-4, with 7 positions matching TRBD1. The trim removed 4 bases at V and 14 bases at J, leaving 4 bases unmatched. The V gene's germline CDR1 is MNHNS and CDR2 SASEGT. The CDR3 totals 11 residues. DNA for the CDR3: TGTGCCAGCAGTGTATCGGGACAGCTGTTTTTT. Translated, it gives CASSVSGQLFF.

This clonotype was observed a handful of times. This chain connects TRBV6-2 or TRBV6-3 to TRBJ2-1; D is undetermined. V dropped 2 bases and J dropped 5 bases, with 13 bases sitting between them. CDR1 and CDR2 (germline): MNHEY, SVGEGT. The CDR3 sequence is 15 residues long. CDR3 DNA: TGTGCCAGCAGTTACGGTCTACAACTCGACAATGAGCAGTTCTTC. This gives the protein CASSYGLQLDNEQFF.

This clonotype has at least ten counts. The chain carries TRBV6-5 and TRBJ1-1; tentative D call: TRBD1 (6 bases). V was cut by 6 bases and J by 7 bases, with 18 bases left in between. Germline V gene data show CDR1 as MNHEY and CDR2 as SVGAGI. CDR3 length: 14 amino acids. CDR3 region: CASSYRRGQGEAFF. CDR3 sequence (DNA): TGTGCCAGCAGCTACCGGCGGGGGCAGGGTGAAGCTTTCTTT.

This clonotype was seen at least ten times. The V gene is TRBV29-1, the J gene TRBJ2-1; 10 nucleotides agree with TRBD2. The CDR3 has 13 amino acids. V dropped 6 bases and J dropped 5; count of bases not matched to a gene: 4. Germline-derived CDR1 and CDR2 are SQVTM and ANQGSEA. CDR3 nucleotide sequence: TGCAGCGTGGGACTAGCGAGTCACAATGAGCAGTTCTTC. Protein sequence: CSVGLASHNEQFF.

DNA for the CDR3: TGTGCCAGCAGGGGGGGACTAGGGAAATACGAGCAGTACTTC. Translation gives CASRGGLGKYEQYF. J is TRBJ2-7 and V is TRBV27; 8 positions agree with TRBD2. The CDR3 is 14 residues long. Germline CDR1 is MNHEY and CDR2 is SMNVEV (reference sequence). Trimming cost V 6 bases and J 4 bases; bases outside gene matches: 8.

This clonotype has a handful of counts. The J gene is TRBJ2-2, the V gene TRBV11-2, with a possible D match to TRBD1 (5 bases). CDR1 SGHAT and CDR2 FQNNGV come from the germline V gene. Trimming pared 4 bases from V and 6 bases from J, leaving 12 bases between. The CDR3 has 14 residues. The CDR3: CASSWGRGPGELFF. The CDR3 DNA follows: TGTGCCAGCAGCTGGGGAAGGGGTCCCGGGGAGCTGTTTTTT.

This clonotype occurred a few times. The genes are TRBV2 and TRBJ2-7; 14 bases align to TRBD2. The CDR3 spans 15 residues. CDR1 is SNHLY, CDR2 FYNNEI, per germline. The J segment lost 2 bases and the V segment lost 6 bases, leaving 3 bases of the junction unmatched. Here the CDR3 DNA reads TGTGCCAGCAGCGGGGGACTAGCGGGGGCCTACGAGCAGTACTTC. Translation gives CASSGGLAGAYEQYF.

This clonotype has a count of ten or more. V gene TRBV24-1 combines with J gene TRBJ2-7, with TRBD2 matching 10 bases. This CDR3 is 14 amino acids long. V gave up 6 bases and J gave up 2 bases; unmatched junction bases: 3. The V gene's germline CDR1 is KGHDR and CDR2 SFDVKD. CDR3 loop: CATSTSGKAYEQYF. The CDR3 bases are TGTGCCACCAGTACTAGCGGGAAAGCCTACGAGCAGTACTTC.

This clonotype has a count of ten or more. This rearrangement joins TRBV5-6 to TRBJ2-1; 11 bases are a match to TRBD2. Germline V gene lookup returns CDR1 SGHDT and CDR2 YYEEEE. V shed 4 bases and J 7 bases; nucleotides not matched to a gene: 7. The CDR3 has 15 amino acids. The CDR3 loop reads CASSPNLAGGNEQFF. The CDR3 nucleotides are TGTGCCAGCAGCCCTAATCTAGCGGGAGGTAATGAGCAGTTCTTC.

This clonotype has at least ten counts. CDR3 region: CASSQPLPTQHYGYTF. The CDR3 nucleotides read TGCGCCAGCAGCCAGCCCCTCCCCACTCAGCACTATGGCTACACCTTC. The chain carries TRBV4-1 and TRBJ1-2; D remains unclear. V gave up 3 bases and J gave up 3 bases, with 17 bases separating them. Germline CDR1 and CDR2: MGHRA and YSYEKL. The CDR3 extends over 16 amino acids.

This clonotype was seen only a few times. This chain connects TRBV4-3 to TRBJ2-2, with D possibly TRBD2 on 5 matching bases. The CDR3 totals 17 residues. Trimming stripped 6 bases from V and 0 bases from J, with 17 bases between. Germline CDR1 LGHNA, CDR2 YSLEER. As DNA, the CDR3 is TGCGCCAGCAGTGAAGGGTGGGCGGGCGCGAACACCGGGGAGCTGTTTTTT. Translation gives CASSEGWAGANTGELFF.

In its sample, this clonotype was seen many times. The chain has TRBV19 and TRBJ2-3; D not resolved. Trimming took 0 bases from V and 0 from J, leaving 13 bases between them. The CDR3 sequence is 17 residues long. Germline V gene data show CDR1 as LNHDA and CDR2 as SQIVND (reference sequence). The CDR3 region is CASSIDRRPYSTDTQYF. In DNA form, the CDR3 reads TGTGCCAGTAGTATAGATCGCCGACCTTATAGCACAGATACGCAGTATTTT.